What follows are 30 T cell receptor beta chains derived from one specimen sequenced in a study of technical replicates of blood from a few donors. TCRdb keeps only in-frame clones here, not all; method: immunoSEQ multiplex PCR. The sample records tens of thousands of clones, just under 97% being singletons. The source material was T cells isolated from PBMCs. These TCRs come from a human donor in good health.

This chain uses TRBV19 with TRBJ2-5, with TRBD2 matching 10 bases. The CDR3 extends over 15 amino acids. J gave up 5 bases and V 6 bases, and 9 bases lay outside the gene matches. Per germline, CDR1 LNHDA and CDR2 SQIVND (reference sequence). CDR3 nucleotides: TGTGCCAGTAGCCCTTGGGTAGCGGGAGGTGAGACCCAGTACTTC. Translating gives CASSPWVAGGETQYF.

The chain carries TRBV19 and TRBJ1-1, with 7 bases fitting TRBD1. The V and J ends lost 7 bases and 6 bases, in that order; junction bases with no gene match: 8. CDR3 length: 13 amino acids. Germline V gene data show CDR1 as LNHDA and CDR2 as SQIVND (reference sequence). For the CDR3, the DNA is TGTGCCAGTACCCTAGGGGGCGGAGCTGAAGCTTTCTTT. Translating gives CASTLGGGAEAFF.

The genes are TRBV5-1 and TRBJ1-6; D might be TRBD1 (6 bases). V was clipped by 7 bases and J by 10 bases, with 15 bases between them. The CDR3 has 13 amino acids. Germline V CDR1 and CDR2: SGHRS, YFSETQ. The CDR3 region is CASGITGSSPLHF. In DNA, the CDR3 is TGCGCCAGCGGGATAACAGGGTCCTCACCCCTCCACTTT.

The chain is built from TRBV5-1 and TRBJ2-5; the match to TRBD2 covers 9 bases. CDR1 is SGHRS and CDR2 is YFSETQ in the germline V gene. This CDR3 has 16 residues. V was clipped by 2 bases and J by 4 bases; unmatched bases: 9. Here the CDR3 reads CASSLTGTSLPETQYF. For the CDR3, the DNA is TGCGCCAGCAGCTTAACCGGGACTAGCCTTCCAGAGACCCAGTACTTC.

The chain couples TRBV12-2 to TRBJ2-7; the table's D call TRBD1 went unverified against the DNA. TRBV12-2 is reported as a pseudogene. This CDR3 has 13 amino acids. CDR3 nucleotide sequence: TGTGCAAGTCGCCAGGGGGACGTTGTCGAGCAGTACTTC. This encodes CASRQGDVVEQYF.

The chain uses TRBV29-1 and TRBJ1-4, with D hard to call. Germline lookup yields CDR1 SQVTM and CDR2 ANQGSEA. Trimming stripped 6 bases from V and 7 bases from J, with 15 bases between. CDR3 length: 13 residues. CDR3 loop: CSVLRGIGEKLFF. The DNA for the CDR3 is TGCAGCGTCCTGCGGGGAATCGGTGAAAAACTGTTTTTT. The full variable domain, completed using reference TRBV29-1 and TRBJ1-4, is SAVISQKPSRDICQRGTSLTIQCQVDSQVTMMFWYRQQPGQSLTLIATANQGSEATYESGFVIDKFPISRPNLTFSTLTVSNMSPEDSSIYLCSVLRGIGEKLFFGSGTQLSVL.

This clone was seen only once. The CDR3 DNA reads TGTGCCAGCAGCACGTCCAATGGCTGTAGGGGTCAGCCCCAGCATTTT. Encoded protein: CASSTSNGCRGQPQHF. This chain uses TRBV21-1 with TRBJ1-5; TRBD1 is the table's D call and was not checked against the DNA. TRBV21-1 is a listed pseudogene. This CDR3 contains 16 residues.

CDR3 sequence (DNA): TGTGCCGTCCGGGAGGCCACAGATACGCAGTATTTT. Its protein product is CAVREATDTQYF. The chain uses TRBV10-3 and TRBJ2-3, with TRBD2 matching over 7 bases. Trimming took 11 bases from V and 2 from J; bases not matched to a gene: 4. Per the germline V gene, CDR1 is ENHRY and CDR2 is SYGVKD. The CDR3 is made up of 12 amino acids.

The chain employs TRBV6-6 and TRBJ2-2, with D unclear. Germline assignment: CDR1 MNHNY and CDR2 SVGAGI (reference sequence). This CDR3 is built from 12 residues. V lost 3 bases and J lost 5, with 4 bases in between. CDR3 nucleotides: TGTGCCAGCAGTTATCGTACCGGGGAGCTGTTTTTT. It specifies CASSYRTGELFF.

The rearrangement joins TRBV6-5 to TRBJ2-7; 8 bases align to TRBD2. Trimming took 8 bases from V and 1 from J; bases not matched to a gene: 4. The germline gives CDR1 MNHEY, CDR2 SVGAGI. This CDR3 contains 13 residues. The CDR3 sequence is CASRAGGSYEQYF. CDR3 bases: TGTGCCAGCCGGGCGGGGGGTTCCTACGAGCAGTACTTC.

CDR3 amino acids: CASSSQGISEAFF. The DNA for the CDR3 is TGTGCCAGCTCCTCACAGGGAATCTCTGAAGCTTTCTTT. The J gene is TRBJ1-1, the V gene TRBV18; D perhaps matches TRBD1 (6 bases). This CDR3 spans 13 amino acids. V lost 6 bases to trimming and J lost 6 bases, with 14 bases between them. CDR1 is KGHSH and CDR2 is LQKENI in the germline V gene.

The V call is TRBV5-6, the J call TRBJ2-1; 10 bases agree with TRBD1. Germline V CDR1 and CDR2: SGHDT, YYEEEE. The CDR3 extends over 14 amino acids. V shed 4 bases and J 7 bases; nucleotides not matched to a gene: 5. This chain's CDR3 is CASSMGQGRNEQFF. The DNA for the CDR3 is TGTGCCAGCAGCATGGGACAGGGGCGAAATGAGCAGTTCTTC. Full variable domain (rest looked up from reference TRBV5-6 and TRBJ2-1): DAGVTQSPTHLIKTRGQQVTLRCSPKSGHDTVSWYQQALGQGPQFIFQYYEEEERQRGNFPDRFSGHQFPNYSSELNVNALLLGDSALYLCASSMGQGRNEQFFGPGTRLTVL.

This chain connects TRBV6-1 to TRBJ1-1; D not certain. Looked up from germline, CDR1 is MNHNS and CDR2 is SASEGT. V dropped 7 bases and J dropped 4 bases, with 13 bases sitting between them. CDR3 size: 13 residues. This CDR3 is CASMLEGVTEAFF. The DNA of the CDR3 is TGTGCCAGCATGCTTGAGGGTGTCACTGAAGCTTTCTTT.

This sequence joins TRBV19 and TRBJ1-3; D is perhaps TRBD1 (5 bases). This CDR3 region has 19 residues. The ends were cut back, 4 bases at V and 0 bases at J, with 22 bases in the middle. Germline values: CDR1 LNHDA, CDR2 SQIVND (reference sequence). CDR3 sequence: CASSTQIPTEVISGNTIYF. The DNA of the CDR3 is TGTGCCAGTAGTACCCAAATACCGACAGAAGTCATCTCTGGAAACACCATATATTTT.

The chain uses TRBV6-1 and TRBJ2-7, with D perhaps matching TRBD1 (6 bases). The CDR3 totals 14 residues. Germline CDR1 is MNHNS and CDR2 is SASEGT. Trimming took 2 bases from V and 7 from J, leaving 15 bases between them. CDR3 coding DNA: TGTGCCAGCAGTGAAATTTACAGGGCGGAAGAGCAGTACTTC. Encoded protein: CASSEIYRAEEQYF.

The chain is built from TRBV2 and TRBJ1-5; weak D call: TRBD1 (6 bases). Germline lookup yields CDR1 SNHLY and CDR2 FYNNEI. The V gene lost 3 bases and the J gene lost 3 bases, with 12 bases spanning the gap. This CDR3 contains 15 residues. The CDR3 sequence is CASSEVRTDNQPQHF. The CDR3 nucleotides are TGTGCCAGCAGTGAGGTGAGGACAGACAATCAGCCCCAGCATTTT. The complete variable domain, with remaining parts taken from reference TRBV2 and TRBJ1-5, reads EPEVTQTPSHQVTQMGQEVILRCVPISNHLYFYWYRQILGQKVEFLVSFYNNEISEKSEIFDDQFSVERPDGSNFTLKIRSTKLEDSAMYFCASSEVRTDNQPQHFGDGTRLSIL.

This clone appeared a few times. CDR3: CASSPDSYTDTQYF. CDR3 coding DNA: TGTGCCAGCAGCCCGGACTCTTACACAGATACGCAGTATTTT. The chain has TRBV7-9 and TRBJ2-3; possible D gene TRBD2, 5 bases. Germline CDR1 reads SEHNR; CDR2 reads FQNEAQ (reference sequence). CDR3 length: 14 residues. V was shortened by 5 bases and J by 2 bases, with 11 bases between the two germline ends.

The gene calls are TRBV5-6 and TRBJ2-7; 7 nucleotides agree with TRBD1. The V gene end was trimmed by 0 bases and the J gene end by 0 bases; junction bases not matched to a gene: 12. Germline values: CDR1 SGHDT, CDR2 YYEEEE. The length of the CDR3 is 18 residues. CDR3 loop: CASSLAVPGDRASYEQYF. CDR3 DNA sequence: TGTGCCAGCAGCTTGGCCGTCCCGGGTGACAGGGCCTCCTACGAGCAGTACTTC.

The chain couples TRBV19 to TRBJ1-4, with 8 bases lining up with TRBD1. The ends lost 3 bases at V and 4 bases at J; junction bases unmatched: 4. The germline gives CDR1 LNHDA, CDR2 SQIVND (reference sequence). CDR3 length: 15 amino acids. The CDR3 region has the DNA TGTGCCAGTAGTATCAGGGGGCGCAGTAATGAAAAACTGTTTTTT. Amino acids: CASSIRGRSNEKLFF.

The V and J genes are TRBV5-4 and TRBJ1-4; D is unresolved. V was shortened by 3 bases and J by 7 bases, with 16 bases between the two germline ends. This CDR3 is built from 15 residues. Germline values: CDR1 SGHNT, CDR2 YYREEE (reference sequence). The CDR3 DNA reads as TGTGCCAGCAGCTGGTACAGCCGACCAGGTGAAAAACTGTTTTTT. Protein sequence: CASSWYSRPGEKLFF.

The V and J genes are TRBV28 and TRBJ2-1, with 8 bases that match TRBD2. After removal of 2 bases from V and 0 bases from J, the junction contained 3 bases not matched to a gene. Germline V lookup: CDR1 MDHEN, CDR2 SYDVKM. The length of the CDR3 is 16 residues. The CDR3 here is CASSLPSGSSYNEQFF. The CDR3 nucleotides are TGTGCCAGCAGTTTACCCAGCGGGAGCTCCTACAATGAGCAGTTCTTC.

The chain carries TRBV29-1 and TRBJ2-7; 7 bases align to TRBD1. The CDR3 is 14 amino acids. Germline values: CDR1 SQVTM, CDR2 ANQGSEA. Unmatched junction bases numbered 6, after V lost 4 bases and J lost 0 bases. The DNA of the CDR3 is TGCAGCGTTGCCGTGGACAGGAGCTCCTACGAGCAGTACTTC. It encodes CSVAVDRSSYEQYF.

V and J are TRBV19 and TRBJ2-7; perhaps TRBD2 as D (5 bases). V was pared by 5 bases and J by 7 bases, with 15 bases between. The CDR3 consists of 13 residues. The germline gives CDR1 LNHDA, CDR2 SQIVND (reference sequence). Here the CDR3 reads CASSFGVGGEQYF. Here the CDR3 DNA reads TGTGCCAGTAGTTTCGGGGTCGGAGGAGAGCAGTACTTC.

This chain joins TRBV7-9 and TRBJ2-2, with unresolved D. Germline CDR1 is SEHNR and CDR2 is FQNEAQ (reference sequence). The V end was cut by 5 bases, the J end by 3 bases, with 7 bases between. The length of the CDR3 is 13 residues. CDR3 DNA: TGTGCCAGCAGCCCCTCTTACACCGGGGAGCTGTTTTTT. It specifies CASSPSYTGELFF. Variable domain in full (rest from reference TRBV7-9 and TRBJ2-2): DTGVSQNPRHKITKRGQNVTFRCDPISEHNRLYWYRQTLGQGPEFLTYFQNEAQLEKSRLLSDRFSAERPKGSFSTLEIQRTEQGDSAMYLCASSPSYTGELFFGEGSRLTVL.

The V gene is TRBV7-7, the J gene TRBJ2-1, with 9 bases aligning to TRBD1. The CDR3 is made up of 14 amino acids. V trimming: 1 base; J trimming: 10 bases; junction bases outside the gene matches: 5. Germline assignment: CDR1 SSHAT and CDR2 FNYEAQ (reference sequence). The CDR3 reads CASSLEGTGSEQFF. DNA for the CDR3: TGTGCCAGCAGCTTAGAAGGGACAGGGTCGGAGCAGTTCTTC.

In its sample, this clone was seen once. This chain links TRBV28 with TRBJ1-5, with 8 nucleotides matching TRBD1. V was pared by 6 bases and J by 4 bases, with 5 bases of the junction left unmatched. Germline V gene lookup returns CDR1 MDHEN and CDR2 SYDVKM. The CDR3 has 14 amino acids. CDR3 amino acids: CASSRTGNNQPQHF. Written as DNA, the CDR3 is TGTGCCAGCAGCCGGACAGGGAATAATCAGCCCCAGCATTTT.

The genes are TRBV5-4 and TRBJ2-1, with 15 bases that match TRBD2. CDR1 is SGHNT and CDR2 is YYREEE in the germline V gene (reference sequence). Trimming cost V 4 bases and J 4 bases; bases outside gene matches: 6. The CDR3 totals 17 residues. CDR3 sequence: CASSLRTSGGAYNEQFF. The CDR3 DNA reads TGTGCCAGCAGCCTTCGGACTAGCGGGGGGGCTTACAATGAGCAGTTCTTC.

The rearrangement joins TRBV27 to TRBJ2-7; maybe TRBD1 (5 bases). Germline loops: CDR1 MNHEY, CDR2 SMNVEV (reference sequence). V lost 6 bases and J lost 2, with 11 bases in between. The CDR3 sequence is 13 residues long. In nucleotides, the CDR3 is TGTGCCAGCAGAAGGACATCGACCTACGAGCAGTACTTC. It encodes CASRRTSTYEQYF.

This chain uses TRBV9 with TRBJ2-2, with 9 bases matching TRBD2. J gave up 6 bases and V 6 bases, and 12 bases lay outside the gene matches. In germline, CDR1 is SGDLS, CDR2 YYNGEE. The CDR3 spans 16 residues. CDR3 residues: CASNKAGGPGAGELFF. As DNA, the CDR3 is TGTGCCAGCAATAAGGCGGGAGGGCCTGGAGCCGGGGAGCTGTTTTTT.

This sequence joins TRBV4-1 and TRBJ2-3; D remains ambiguous. Trimming took off 6 bases at V and 4 bases at J, with 11 bases between the two ends. There are 13 residues in the CDR3. CDR1 and CDR2 from the germline V gene are MGHRA and YSYEKL. The CDR3 here is CASRADWADTQYF. In nucleotides, the CDR3 is TGCGCCAGCAGGGCAGACTGGGCAGATACGCAGTATTTT.